This T cell receptor (beta chain) came from a study of beta chain features in type 1 diabetes. This CDR3 spans 16 amino acids. Deletions cut 0 bases from V and 4 bases from J, with 15 bases between. CDR1 and CDR2 (germline): SGHAT, FQNNGV. Reverse transcription of all isolated RNA meant that expressed TCRB transcripts were sequenced. For naive, central memory and regulatory T cell samples, reads averaged around 3.5 million. TCRdb's table, derived via immunoSEQ multiplex PCR, lists solely in-frame clones and lacks some. The data show fewer than 250,000 clones, with roughly 13% seen just once and around 0.026% held by the top ten. General study points: Possibly, sequencing cDNA over-represented cells that had high TCR expression levels.

Turning to this clone: As yet, its antigen is unknown.

The sample was naive CD4+ T cells from blood. The chain couples TRBV11-2 to TRBJ1-2; D remains ambiguous. The sequence derives from a woman aged 40 to 50 in good health. The CDR3: CASSLDLRTVPYGYTF. The CDR3 nucleotides read TGTGCCAGCAGCTTAGATTTGAGAACAGTCCCCTATGGCTACACCTTC.